The 18 T cell receptor beta chains below were found in one sample sequenced in a study of blood T cell repertoires in COVID-19 (TCRdb year 2020). The library was generated by the immunoSEQ multiplex PCR assay. TCRdb limited this immuneACCESS table to in-frame rearrangements with V and J called. A share of clones is missing; checked studies link under half to unresolved V genes, and the rest is unexplained. The sample table holds under 95,000 clones, of which approximately 88% were seen once. 5% to 6.5% of the sample comes from the top ten. The material sequenced was peripheral blood. The receptor source for this set is a man between 60 and 75 years old with acute or convalescent COVID-19.

CDR3 DNA sequence: TGTGCCAGCAGTCCGTATGAAGCGGGGGGAAATGAGCAGTTCTTC. Its translation: CASSPYEAGGNEQFF. The chain recombines TRBV27 with TRBJ2-1, with TRBD2 matching over 9 bases. The CDR3 spans 15 residues. Germline V gene sequence: CDR1 MNHEY, CDR2 SMNVEV (reference sequence). Trimming took 5 bases from V and 7 from J; bases not matched to a gene: 9.

The chain uses TRBV4-3 and TRBJ1-6, with 7 bases identical to TRBD1. V was pared by 1 base and J by 0 bases, with 15 bases of the junction left unmatched. This CDR3 has 21 residues. Germline V gene data show CDR1 as LGHNA and CDR2 as YSLEER. For the CDR3, the DNA is TGCGCCAGCAGCCAAGTTTACTTTTTTGGGGGACAGAGCTCCTATAATTCACCCCTCCACTTT. It is translated as CASSQVYFFGGQSSYNSPLHF.

To note about this clone: In the same sample, other DNA sequences code for this CDR3. The chain is built from TRBV7-2 and TRBJ1-5; a possible D gene is TRBD1 (6 bases). V gave up 5 bases and J gave up 4 bases, with 9 bases separating them. CDR1 is SGHTA, CDR2 FQGNSA, per germline. The CDR3 contains 13 residues. The CDR3 sequence: CASSPDRNQPQHF. CDR3 nucleotides: TGTGCCAGCAGCCCCGACAGGAATCAGCCCCAGCATTTT.

The chain recombines TRBV3-1 (or the pseudogene TRBV3-2) with TRBJ1-2; tentative D call: TRBD1 (6 bases). The length of the CDR3 is 16 residues. V was shortened by 4 bases and J by 1 base, with 16 bases between the two germline ends. Germline values: CDR1 LGHDT, CDR2 YNNKEL (reference sequence). The CDR3 DNA sequence: TGTGCCAGCAGCCCTCACCCCCGACAGGTTAACTATGGCTACACCTTC. This translates into CASSPHPRQVNYGYTF.

The chain joins TRBV29-1 to TRBJ2-1, with 8 nucleotides matching TRBD1. Per germline, CDR1 SQVTM and CDR2 ANQGSEA. V lost 6 bases and J lost 7; bases outside the gene matches: 5. The CDR3 loop spans 12 amino acids. CDR3 in DNA: TGCAGCGTAGCCCGGGACAGGAATGAGCAGTTCTTC. Translation gives CSVARDRNEQFF.

This clone was found a few times. The chain carries TRBV18 and TRBJ1-1; D not resolved. V was shortened by 2 bases and J by 3 bases, with 10 bases between the two germline ends. The germline CDR1 and CDR2 sequences are KGHSH and LQKENI. The CDR3 loop spans 14 amino acids. The CDR3 spells CASSPASGHTEAFF. DNA of the CDR3: TGTGCCAGCTCACCAGCCAGTGGCCACACTGAAGCTTTCTTT.

V usage is TRBV10-3 and J usage is TRBJ2-1; possibly TRBD2 for D (5 bases). Looked up from germline, CDR1 is ENHRY and CDR2 is SYGVKD. The germline V and J ends were trimmed by 6 bases and 5 bases, with 14 bases remaining between them. This CDR3 contains 14 residues. The DNA for the CDR3 is TGTGCCATCAGAACCGACCGGGAAAACAATGAGCAGTTCTTC. Translated: CAIRTDRENNEQFF.

The chain links TRBV28 to TRBJ1-1; 11 bases are shared with TRBD1. The CDR3 loop spans 13 amino acids. Germline loops: CDR1 MDHEN, CDR2 SYDVKM. V shed 8 bases, J shed 5 bases, and the junction held 4 bases outside the gene matches. Here the CDR3 DNA reads TGTGCCAGCTGGGGACAGGGGGAAACTGAAGCTTTCTTT. This sequence encodes CASWGQGETEAFF.

This chain uses TRBV11-3 with TRBJ2-2; possible D gene TRBD2, 5 bases. Germline values: CDR1 SGHNT, CDR2 YENEEA. The length of the CDR3 is 15 residues. Trimming removed 5 bases at V and 5 bases at J, with 15 bases between. CDR3 amino acids: CASSPGPGKTGELFF. CDR3 coding DNA: TGTGCCAGCAGCCCCGGCCCGGGAAAGACCGGGGAGCTGTTTTTT.

CDR3 residues: CASSESRVTGNTIYF. CDR3 nucleotide sequence: TGTGCCAGCAGTGAGTCCAGGGTCACTGGAAACACCATATATTTT. The J gene is TRBJ1-3, the V gene TRBV25-1; tentatively, D is TRBD1 (5 bases). The CDR3 has 15 residues. V lost 3 bases and J 2 bases, leaving 11 bases between the germline ends. CDR1 MGHDK and CDR2 SYGVNS come from the germline V gene. Full variable domain (remainder filled in from reference TRBV25-1 and TRBJ1-3): EADIYQTPRYLVIGTGKKITLECSQTMGHDKMYWYQQDPGMELHLIHYSYGVNSTEKGDLSSESTVSRIRTEHFPLTLESARPSHTSQYLCASSESRVTGNTIYFGEGSWLTVV.

The rearrangement uses TRBV5-1 and TRBJ2-2, with D perhaps TRBD2 (7 bases). The ends were cut back, 0 bases at V and 4 bases at J, with 13 bases in the middle. The CDR3 spans 16 residues. Germline CDR1 reads SGHRS; CDR2 reads YFSETQ. The CDR3 sequence is CASSLVGGPRTGELFF. The CDR3 region has the DNA TGCGCCAGCAGCTTGGTGGGGGGGCCTCGCACCGGGGAGCTGTTTTTT.

Comment on this clone: Other DNA variants within this sample encode the same CDR3. The V call is TRBV4-3, the J call TRBJ1-4; D remains ambiguous. CDR3 size: 16 residues. V lost 0 bases and J 0 bases, leaving 8 bases between the germline ends. The germline V gene has CDR1 LGHNA and CDR2 YSLEER. The CDR3 loop is CASSQDPSATNEKLFF. The CDR3 bases are TGCGCCAGCAGCCAAGATCCTAGTGCAACTAATGAAAAACTGTTTTTT.

CDR3 DNA sequence: TGTGCCAGCAGTCCGGACAGGGGGAATCCCCAGTACTTC. Translation: CASSPDRGNPQYF. V gene TRBV27 combines with J gene TRBJ2-5; the match to TRBD1 covers 10 bases. This CDR3 contains 13 residues. Germline values: CDR1 MNHEY, CDR2 SMNVEV (reference sequence). V shed 5 bases and J 9 bases; nucleotides not matched to a gene: 6.

This clone turned up a few times. The gene calls are TRBV2 and TRBJ1-5, with 8 bases identical to TRBD1. The CDR3 runs 15 residues. V lost 6 bases and J lost 1; bases outside the gene matches: 5. From germline, CDR1 is SNHLY and CDR2 FYNNEI. The chain's CDR3 is CASRGDRGSNQPQHF. CDR3 nucleotide sequence: TGTGCCAGCAGGGGCGACAGGGGCAGCAATCAGCCCCAGCATTTT.

The genes are TRBV5-8 and TRBJ2-3, with TRBD2 identical over 9 bases. From germline, CDR1 is SGHTS and CDR2 YDEGEE. V was pared by 2 bases and J by 3 bases, with 7 bases of the junction left unmatched. The CDR3 length is 16 residues. CDR3 amino acids: CASSLGSGGKTDTQYF. The CDR3 DNA reads TGTGCCAGCAGCTTAGGGAGCGGGGGGAAGACAGATACGCAGTATTTT.

This chain uses TRBV4-3 with TRBJ2-5; D is uncertain. V was clipped by 4 bases and J by 4 bases, with 7 bases between them. From germline, CDR1 is LGHNA and CDR2 YSLEER. The CDR3 totals 12 residues. Here the CDR3 reads CASSPPVETQYF. CDR3 DNA sequence: TGCGCCAGCAGCCCCCCGGTAGAGACCCAGTACTTC.

This clone appeared once. The chain employs TRBV30 and TRBJ1-5, with unresolved D. Trimming pared 0 bases from V and 3 bases from J, leaving 9 bases between. Germline V gene lookup returns CDR1 GTSNPN and CDR2 SVGIG (reference sequence). The CDR3 spans 14 residues. In nucleotides, the CDR3 is TGTGCCTGGAGTGTACGAGGAAACAATCAGCCCCAGCATTTT. Translation: CAWSVRGNNQPQHF.

The V and J genes are TRBV3-1 (or the pseudogene TRBV3-2) and TRBJ2-1; possibly TRBD2 for D (7 bases). This CDR3 region has 15 residues. V was trimmed by 8 bases and J by 3 bases, leaving 17 bases between them. Germline loops: CDR1 LGHDT, CDR2 YNNKEL (reference sequence). The CDR3 here is CASQRKGGDYNEQFF. DNA for the CDR3: TGTGCCAGCCAACGAAAGGGGGGGGACTACAATGAGCAGTTCTTC.